This TCR beta chain comes out of a study of response to subunit inactivated influenza vaccine. Only a few counts were recorded for this clonotype. The target antigen is unknown. General observations from the study: Each seasonal flu vaccination may recruit only limited new T cells, authors suggested.

TCRdb re-called the RT-PCR reads with MiXCR, one entry per CDR3 protein. The table shows about 500,000 distinct CDR3 sequences, with 16% occurring only once. Germline V gene sequence: CDR1 SGHVS, CDR2 FQNEAQ. Trimming took off 1 base at V and 8 bases at J, with 8 bases between the two ends. There are 12 residues in the CDR3. The sequences come from CD4+ T cells sorted from PBMCs, collected around 25 months after vaccination. The V call is TRBV7-8, the J call TRBJ1-2; weak D call: TRBD1 (5 bases). This clonotype originated in a man in his fifties or sixties who received an inactivated influenza vaccine. The CDR3 region is CASSLVRGGYTF. CDR3 nucleotide sequence: TGTGCCAGCAGCTTAGTCCGGGGGGGCTACACCTTC. Drawing the rest from reference TRBV7-8 and TRBJ1-2, the complete variable domain is GAGVSQSPRYKVAKRGQDVALRCDPISGHVSLFWYQQALGQGPEFLTYFQNEAQLDKSGLPSDRFFAERPEGSVSTLKIQRTQQEDSAVYLCASSLVRGGYTFGSGTRLTVV.